Presented here are 10 T cell receptor beta chains from one specimen sequenced in a study of blood T cell repertoires in COVID-19. Sequencing was performed with immunoSEQ multiplex PCR; in TCRdb, only in-frame clones are kept and a portion is missing. The data hold 35,000 to 50,000 clones, with more than 75% observed a single time. The source material was peripheral blood. The receptors were sampled from a human donor in a cohort sampled during active COVID-19.

In its sample, this clone was seen once. This sequence joins TRBV28 and TRBJ2-5; possibly TRBD2 for D (6 bases). Trimming took 6 bases from V and 2 from J, leaving 25 bases between them. Germline V gene sequence: CDR1 MDHEN, CDR2 SYDVKM. CDR3 length equals 18 residues. This CDR3 is CASSPIAGPGGWQETQYF. CDR3 nucleotides: TGTGCCAGCAGCCCTATAGCAGGGCCCGGGGGTTGGCAAGAGACCCAGTACTTC.

The gene calls are TRBV6-6 and TRBJ2-5, with D hard to call. Germline V gene sequence: CDR1 MNHNY, CDR2 SVGAGI (reference sequence). This CDR3 contains 12 residues. V was shortened by 4 bases and J by 2 bases, with 5 bases between the two germline ends. The CDR3 reads CASSSRQETQYF. The DNA of the CDR3 is TGTGCCAGCAGTTCTAGGCAAGAGACCCAGTACTTC.

This sequence joins TRBV5-5 and TRBJ2-5; D may be TRBD1 (5 bases). Germline values: CDR1 SGHKS, CDR2 YYEKEE (reference sequence). V was pared by 4 bases and J by 1 base, with 14 bases between. The CDR3 consists of 15 residues. CDR3 sequence reads: CASSGHAQGQETQYF. Here the CDR3 DNA reads TGTGCCAGCAGCGGACATGCCCAGGGCCAAGAGACCCAGTACTTC.

The gene calls are TRBV2 and TRBJ2-7; 10 positions agree with TRBD1. V lost 8 bases and J lost 4; bases outside the gene matches: 11. Per germline, CDR1 SNHLY and CDR2 FYNNEI. CDR3 length: 15 amino acids. The CDR3, as DNA: TGTGCCAGCGGCCCGAAGGACAGGGGGATATACGAGCAGTACTTC. Its translation is CASGPKDRGIYEQYF.

This clone was seen a handful of times. The CDR3 DNA is TGTGCCAGCAGCTCGGGCTACGAGCAGTACTTC. It encodes CASSSGYEQYF. The gene calls are TRBV11-2 and TRBJ2-7; D unresolved. Germline loops: CDR1 SGHAT, CDR2 FQNNGV. V dropped 4 bases and J dropped 3 bases, with 4 bases sitting between them. The CDR3 spans 11 residues.

The rearrangement joins TRBV4-2 to TRBJ2-7; D possibly corresponds to TRBD2 (5 bases). The ends were cut back, 0 bases at V and 1 base at J, with 10 bases in the middle. The CDR3 is 15 amino acids. Germline values: CDR1 LGHNA, CDR2 YNFKEQ. The CDR3 protein is CASSQDYGISYEQYF. The DNA of the CDR3 is TGTGCCAGCAGCCAAGATTACGGGATTTCCTACGAGCAGTACTTC.

This clone was observed a single time. This chain links TRBV11-2 with TRBJ2-3, with D hard to call. There are 15 residues in the CDR3. Deletions cut 4 bases from V and 0 bases from J, with 11 bases between. CDR1 SGHAT and CDR2 FQNNGV come from the germline V gene. This CDR3 is CASSWAGPSTDTQYF. The CDR3 DNA reads as TGTGCCAGCAGCTGGGCAGGCCCTAGCACAGATACGCAGTATTTT.

V is TRBV5-1 and J is TRBJ1-1, with D possibly TRBD1 on 5 matching bases. The CDR3 is 14 amino acids. Germline V CDR1 and CDR2: SGHRS, YFSETQ. Deletions cut 2 bases from V and 3 bases from J, with 11 bases between. The CDR3 loop is CASSFRTGDTEAFF. The CDR3 nucleotides read TGCGCCAGCAGCTTTCGTACGGGGGACACTGAAGCTTTCTTT.

By share, this clone ranks as medium-sized. This chain connects TRBV6-4 to TRBJ2-2; 13 bases are shared with TRBD2. V lost 4 bases and J lost 4; bases outside the gene matches: 0. This CDR3 has 15 residues. Germline V CDR1 and CDR2: MRHNA, SNTAGT. CDR3 protein: CASSGTSGSTGELFF. DNA for the CDR3: TGTGCCAGCAGTGGGACTAGCGGGAGCACCGGGGAGCTGTTTTTT.

The rearrangement uses TRBV13 and TRBJ1-1; D gene ambiguous. Trimming shortened V by 2 bases and J by 0 bases, and 13 bases separated the two germline ends. In germline, CDR1 is PRHDT, CDR2 FYEKMQ (reference sequence). CDR3 size: 16 residues. The CDR3 loop reads CASSLIPLELNTEAFF. The DNA of the CDR3 is TGTGCCAGCAGCTTAATTCCTCTGGAGTTGAACACTGAAGCTTTCTTT.